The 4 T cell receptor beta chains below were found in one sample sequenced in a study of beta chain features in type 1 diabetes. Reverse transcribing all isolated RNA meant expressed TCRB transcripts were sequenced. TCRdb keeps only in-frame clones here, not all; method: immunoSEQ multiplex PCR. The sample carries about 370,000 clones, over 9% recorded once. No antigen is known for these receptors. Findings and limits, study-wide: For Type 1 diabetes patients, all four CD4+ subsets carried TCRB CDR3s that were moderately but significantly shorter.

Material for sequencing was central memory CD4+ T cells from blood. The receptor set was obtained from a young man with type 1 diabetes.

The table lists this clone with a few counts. The CDR3 coding sequence is TGTGCCAGCAGCCTGACAGGGTATAACACCGGGGAGCTGTTTTTT. Translated, it gives CASSLTGYNTGELFF. The rearrangement uses TRBV7-2 and TRBJ2-2; 7 bases are a match to TRBD1. V dropped 5 bases and J dropped 2; count of bases not matched to a gene: 5. Germline assignment: CDR1 SGHTA and CDR2 FQGNSA. This CDR3 contains 15 residues. The full variable domain, its missing parts supplied by reference TRBV7-2 and TRBJ2-2, is GAGVSQSPSNKVTEKGKDVELRCDPISGHTALYWYRQSLGQGLEFLIYFQGNSAPDKSGLPSDRFSAERTGGSVSTLTIQRTQQEDSAVYLCASSLTGYNTGELFFGEGSRLTVL.

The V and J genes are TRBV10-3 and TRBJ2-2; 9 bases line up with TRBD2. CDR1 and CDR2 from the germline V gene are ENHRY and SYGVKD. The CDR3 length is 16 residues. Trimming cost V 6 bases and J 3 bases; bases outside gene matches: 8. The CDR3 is CAIRLSSGTDTGELFF. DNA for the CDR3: TGTGCCATCAGACTTTCTAGCGGGACGGACACCGGGGAGCTGTTTTTT.

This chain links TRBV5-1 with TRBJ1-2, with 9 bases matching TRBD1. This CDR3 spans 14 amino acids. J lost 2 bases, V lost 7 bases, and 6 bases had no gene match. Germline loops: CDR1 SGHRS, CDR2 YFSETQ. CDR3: CASSEGTGNYGYTF. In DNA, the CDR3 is TGCGCCAGCTCGGAAGGGACAGGGAACTATGGCTACACCTTC.

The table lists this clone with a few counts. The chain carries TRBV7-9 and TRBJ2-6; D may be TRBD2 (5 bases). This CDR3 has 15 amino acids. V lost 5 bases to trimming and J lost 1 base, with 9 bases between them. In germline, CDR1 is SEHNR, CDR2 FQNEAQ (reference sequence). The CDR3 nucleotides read TGTGCCAGCAGCCCAAGGGAGTCTGGGGCCAACGTCCTGACTTTC. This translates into CASSPRESGANVLTF.